Sequencing of this T cell receptor (beta chain) was carried out in a study of spatial heterogeneity in lung cancer. Study-wide context: The authors sequenced available follow-up PBMC samples, taken a median of around 2 years after resection. Study-level findings and limits: Circulating ubiquitous expanded tumor TCRs were observed more frequently at resection than at follow-up.

This clonotype was detected a few times. Its antigen is as yet unknown. TCR cDNA molecules were tagged individually, and each one carried a unique molecular identifier. TCRdb itself ran the 5' RACE reads through MiXCR, one entry per CDR3 protein. In the table there are roughly 110,000 distinct CDR3 sequences, roughly a tenth of which are singletons. Trimming removed 4 bases from V and 0 bases from J; junction bases left unmatched: 7. The CDR3 extends over 16 amino acids. From germline, CDR1 is SGHRS and CDR2 YFSETQ. As for time point: blood at routine non-recurrence follow-up after resection. No cells were sorted before sequencing. The whole RNA sequenced was extracted from tumor, nontumor lung or frozen PBMC.

The chain couples TRBV5-1 to TRBJ2-1; TRBD2 agrees at 7 bases. This TCR was recovered from a female donor with early-stage non-small cell lung cancer. The sequences come from PBMCs, collected at follow-up. The CDR3 bases are TGCGCCAGCAGCGTTGGGACTATGAGCTCCTACAATGAGCAGTTCTTC. Encoded protein: CASSVGTMSSYNEQFF.